This T cell receptor beta chain was recorded in a study of technical replicates of blood from several donors. The protocol was immunoSEQ multiplex PCR, while the TCRdb copy is restricted to in-frame clones and leaves out a portion. The table has approximately 89,000 clones, roughly 93% seen once. The V gene end was trimmed by 5 bases and the J gene end by 0 bases; junction bases not matched to a gene: 6. Germline lookup yields CDR1 SGHNT and CDR2 YENEEA. The CDR3 has 15 residues. The rearrangement uses TRBV11-3 and TRBJ1-1; TRBD1 matches 7 bases. This TCR was sampled from a human donor in good health. The sample comprised T cells isolated from PBMCs. CDR3 coding DNA: TGTGCCAGCAGCCCCAGGACAGGTTTGAACACTGAAGCTTTCTTT. As protein: CASSPRTGLNTEAFF.